This section outlines one T cell receptor (beta chain) sequence together with its context. No antigen is known for it. Cells sorted as Tregs were CD4+, CD25+ and CD127-/low. Each CDR3 protein gets one entry after TCRdb re-called the 5' RACE reads with MiXCR. The sample includes around 6,800 distinct CDR3 sequences, around 70% of them seen just once. V dropped 1 base and J dropped 3; count of bases not matched to a gene: 4. This CDR3 has 15 amino acids. The V gene's germline CDR1 is SGHTA and CDR2 FQGTGA. Regarding the study as a whole: Whole repertoires were not studied in the larger cohort, only one V-J beta rearrangement. In terms of TCR gene usage, tumor memory CD4+ T cells clustered together with blood and lymph node memory CD4+ cells, as well as with lymph node naive CD4+ cells.

V usage is TRBV7-3 and J usage is TRBJ2-3; 7 bases are a match to TRBD2. This sequence was found in a female donor with breast cancer. Specimen: tumor-infiltrating Tregs sorted from the breast tumor. The CDR3 here is CASSLNGGSTDTQYF. CDR3 DNA: TGTGCCAGCAGCTTAAACGGCGGGAGTACAGATACGCAGTATTTT.